This record looks at one T cell receptor beta chain sequence and its context. Its specificity is not known. The assay was immunoSEQ multiplex PCR, and TCRdb's table has in-frame clones only and misses some. The table lists approximately 150,000 clones, roughly nine tenths of them singletons. This sample was taken from a study of T cell responses to AZD1222 COVID-19 vaccine. The study's findings and limits: Across spike, vaccine-associated CD4 TCRs were found, dominant at 160-218 and 743-854. Donors, mostly white British, included more females; clonal diversity was possibly underestimated. Nearly half of spike-specific TCRs reportedly target variant regions that are unmutated in the B.1.351 and B.1.1.7 variants.

CDR1 and CDR2 from the germline V gene are KGHSH and LQKENI. V dropped 2 bases and J dropped 0 bases, with 22 bases sitting between them. The CDR3 is 19 residues long. The chain is built from TRBV18 and TRBJ1-2; a possible D gene is TRBD1 (5 bases). The clonotype was recovered from an adult who received the AZD1222 COVID-19 vaccine. Sequencing was performed on peripheral blood, taken 28 days after the second AZD1222 dose. CDR3 in DNA: TGTGCCAGCTCACCAATGGACGGGGGGATGATTTTAGCTAACTATGGCTACACCTTC. This gives the protein CASSPMDGGMILANYGYTF.